This is a list of T cell receptor beta chains from one sample in a study of Graves' ophthalmopathy and Graves' hyperthyroidism. TCRdb reanalysed the multiplex PCR reads using MiXCR and keeps one entry per CDR3 protein. The sample carries about 480,000 distinct CDR3 sequences, 13% to 15% recorded once. The source material was blood. These TCRs come from a woman between 25 and 40 years old with Graves' ophthalmopathy. Both conserved end residues are part of each CDR3. A D gene is named only where the DNA matches it firmly. The size of a clone is reported for some rows only, either as once, few or many, or as a class for expanded clones.

d_gene,abundance,j_gene,v_gene,CDR3aa,CDR3nt
.,few,TRBJ1-1,TRBV6-1,CATSEWGMNTEAFF,TGTGCCACCTCCGAGTGGGGGATGAACACTGAAGCTTTCTTT
TRBD1,many,TRBJ1-6,TRBV2,CASINRGQGNSPLHF,TGTGCCAGCATAAACAGGGGGCAGGGGAATTCACCCCTCCACTTT
TRBD2,many,TRBJ2-7,TRBV10-2,CATGTSGGYEQYF,TGCGCCACAGGGACTAGCGGAGGATACGAGCAGTACTTC
.,many,TRBJ1-2,TRBV20-1,CSAREGRQTPNNYGYTF,TGCAGTGCTAGAGAAGGACGGCAGACACCAAATAACTATGGCTACACCTTC
TRBD1,many,TRBJ2-4,TRBV28,CASSLGKDRVNKNIQYF,TGTGCCAGCAGTTTAGGCAAGGACAGGGTAAACAAAAACATTCAGTACTTC
.,.,TRBJ1-5,TRBV12-3/TRBV12-4,CASSFFEQPQHF,TGTGCCAGCAGTTTTTTCGAGCAGCCCCAGCATTTT
.,many,TRBJ2-7,TRBV28,CASSSDFSEQYF,TGTGCCAGCAGTTCCGATTTCTCCGAGCAGTACTTC
.,few,TRBJ1-1,TRBV7-9,CASKGTLNTEAFF,TGTGCCAGCAAAGGGACGCTAAACACTGAAGCTTTCTTT
TRBD2,many,TRBJ2-2,TRBV6-5,CASSSRTSVNTGELFF,TGTGCCAGCAGTTCCCGGACTAGCGTGAACACCGGGGAGCTGTTTTTT
.,many,TRBJ2-7,TRBV18,CASSPATLGEQYF,TGTGCCAGCTCACCGGCCACCTTGGGTGAGCAGTACTTC
.,.,TRBJ1-2,TRBV30,CAWTGSYGYTF,TGTGCCTGGACAGGGTCCTATGGCTACACCTTC
TRBD1,many,TRBJ1-1,TRBV6-1,CASMSGQGWNTEAFF,TGTGCCAGCATGTCCGGACAGGGGTGGAACACTGAAGCTTTCTTT
.,many,TRBJ1-1,TRBV27,CASSVQGPPPMNTEAFF,TGTGCCAGCAGTGTTCAGGGTCCTCCTCCCATGAACACTGAAGCTTTCTTT
.,many,TRBJ1-2,TRBV28,CASSLVGTGGYTF,TGTGCCAGCAGTTTAGTTGGGACGGGCGGCTACACCTTC
TRBD1,many,TRBJ2-2,TRBV12-3/TRBV12-4,CASSSRQGITGELFF,TGTGCCAGCAGTTCTAGACAGGGGATAACCGGGGAGCTGTTTTTT
.,many,TRBJ2-5,TRBV6-1,CASSDADGGQETQYF,TGTGCCAGCAGTGACGCGGACGGTGGTCAAGAGACCCAGTACTTC
.,.,TRBJ2-7,TRBV18,CASSPPSQSYEQYF,TGTGCCAGCTCACCACCGAGCCAATCCTACGAGCAGTACTTC
.,once,TRBJ1-2,TRBV12-3/TRBV12-4,CASGFGLGGYTF,TGTGCCAGCGGGTTTGGGCTCGGTGGCTACACCTTC
.,few,TRBJ1-1,TRBV4-1,CASSQLGLTEAFF,TGCGCCAGCAGCCAGTTAGGGCTCACTGAAGCTTTCTTT
.,many,TRBJ2-2,TRBV28,CASRSDTGELFF,TGTGCCAGCAGGTCGGACACCGGGGAGCTGTTTTTT
.,.,TRBJ2-7,TRBV11-3,CASSLDGRLALKQYF,TGTGCCAGCAGCTTAGATGGGCGGCTAGCGCTAAAGCAGTACTTC
TRBD1,many,TRBJ1-2,TRBV6-5,CASTPTRTGGPYGYTF,TGTGCCAGCACGCCGACTAGGACAGGGGGCCCGTATGGCTACACCTTC
.,few,TRBJ2-3,TRBV12-3/TRBV12-4,CASSSVVGQFTDTQYF,TGTGCCAGCAGTTCAGTGGTCGGACAGTTCACAGATACGCAGTATTTT
TRBD2,.,TRBJ2-1,TRBV15,CATRTSGTYNEQFF,TGTGCCACCCGGACTAGCGGAACCTACAATGAGCAGTTCTTC
.,many,TRBJ2-2,TRBV12-3/TRBV12-4,CASSLEAARNTGELFF,TGTGCCAGCAGTTTAGAGGCGGCCCGGAACACCGGGGAGCTGTTTTTT
.,many,TRBJ2-7,TRBV29-1,CSVEGVGSEQYF,TGCAGCGTTGAAGGGGTGGGAAGCGAGCAGTACTTC
TRBD1,few,TRBJ1-5,TRBV20-1,CSANTGTGGPWPQHF,TGCAGTGCAAATACCGGGACAGGGGGCCCCTGGCCCCAGCATTTT
.,many,TRBJ1-2,TRBV29-1,CSVEGHLYGYTF,TGCAGCGTTGAAGGGCACCTCTATGGCTACACCTTC
.,.,TRBJ2-6,TRBV7-3,CASSLKAPPRESEPWANVLTF,TGTGCCAGCAGCTTAAAGGCTCCCCCTAGAGAATCAGAACCCTGGGCCAACGTCCTGACTTTC
.,many,TRBJ1-2,TRBV20-1,CSATSGAVGYTF,TGCAGTGCTACCAGTGGGGCCGTGGGCTACACCTTC
.,.,TRBJ2-2,TRBV7-3,CASSLDYGELFF,TGTGCCAGCAGCTTAGATTACGGGGAGCTGTTTTTT
TRBD1,many,TRBJ1-5,TRBV6-2/TRBV6-3,CASSPRRGGLQRSNQPQHF,TGTGCCAGCAGTCCCCGGAGAGGGGGCCTACAAAGAAGCAATCAGCCCCAGCATTTT
.,once,TRBJ1-2,TRBV7-9,CASSRQPGPGYGYTF,TGTGCCAGCAGCCGGCAACCGGGACCGGGATATGGCTACACCTTC
TRBD1,.,TRBJ2-7,TRBV4-3,CASSAGTGPSYEQYF,TGCGCCAGCAGCGCAGGGACAGGGCCCTCCTACGAGCAGTACTTC
TRBD2,.,TRBJ2-5,TRBV4-2,CASSQESGQGRLAGQETQYF,TGTGCCAGCAGCCAAGAGTCAGGACAGGGGCGACTAGCGGGGCAAGAGACCCAGTACTTC
.,few,TRBJ2-5,TRBV5-1,CASSLSGLPFGSVQETQYF,TGCGCCAGCAGCTTGTCGGGACTCCCCTTCGGATCGGTGCAAGAGACCCAGTACTTC
TRBD1,.,TRBJ2-2,TRBV12-3/TRBV12-4,CASSVQGYTGELWF,TGTGCCAGCAGTGTACAGGGGTATACCGGGGAGCTGTGGTTT
.,many,TRBJ2-5,TRBV9,CASSAVGRVQETQYF,TGTGCCAGCAGCGCAGTAGGGCGGGTCCAAGAGACCCAGTACTTC
.,many,TRBJ2-7,TRBV28,CASHSTLSYEQYF,TGTGCCAGCCACTCGACGCTCTCCTACGAGCAGTACTTC
.,many,TRBJ2-7,TRBV6-5,CASSYHRDKPSYEQYF,TGTGCCAGCAGTTATCACCGGGACAAACCCTCCTACGAGCAGTACTTC